Each of the 24 T cell receptor beta chains below was sequenced from the same sample in a study of cytomegalovirus exposure and HLA in healthy donors. Primers for the PCR totalled 60 Vbeta and 13 Jbeta. Data came from immunoSEQ multiplex PCR; TCRdb stores just in-frame clones and leaves some out. Here the sample spans 100,000 or so clones, about 79% being singletons. Sequenced material: PBMCs. The receptors derive from a man over 45 in good health and CMV-seropositive.

The rearrangement uses TRBV6-1 and TRBJ1-1; a possible D gene is TRBD1 (5 bases). Germline values: CDR1 MNHNS, CDR2 SASEGT. Deletions cut 7 bases from V and 3 bases from J, with 18 bases between. CDR3 length: 15 residues. CDR3 protein: CASTSVGGLYTEAFF. Written as DNA, the CDR3 is TGTGCCAGCACGTCTGTGGGGGGTTTATACACTGAAGCTTTCTTT.

The chain recombines TRBV19 with TRBJ1-2; D may be TRBD1 (5 bases). The V gene lost 7 bases and the J gene lost 3 bases, with 9 bases spanning the gap. The germline V gene encodes CDR1 LNHDA and CDR2 SQIVND (reference sequence). The CDR3 runs to 12 residues. This CDR3 reads CASTDRYYGYTF. The CDR3 DNA follows: TGTGCCAGTACCGACAGATACTATGGCTACACCTTC.

The chain has TRBV5-6 and TRBJ2-5, with a weak D call TRBD2 (6 bases). V lost 1 base and J lost 9, with 19 bases in between. The CDR3 contains 15 residues. The germline CDR1 and CDR2 sequences are SGHDT and YYEEEE. The DNA of the CDR3 is TGTGCCAGCAGCTTGAATTGGGGGGACGGGGCGGCCCAGTACTTC. This encodes CASSLNWGDGAAQYF.

The chain employs TRBV5-1 and TRBJ2-7, with D possibly TRBD1 on 6 matching bases. The CDR3 runs 14 residues. Trimming removed 4 bases from V and 2 bases from J, with 13 bases in between. Germline loops: CDR1 SGHRS, CDR2 YFSETQ. The CDR3 is CASSPRTDTYEQYF. The CDR3 coding sequence is TGCGCCAGCAGCCCCCGGACAGACACCTACGAGCAGTACTTC.

The CDR3 spells CASSLALGLTAFF. CDR3 bases: TGTGCCAGCAGCTTAGCCCTAGGACTCACGGCTTTCTTT. The chain has TRBV13 and TRBJ1-1, with unresolved D. In germline, CDR1 is PRHDT, CDR2 FYEKMQ (reference sequence). The CDR3 covers 13 residues. Trimming removed 1 base from V and 11 bases from J, with 14 bases in between.

This rearrangement joins TRBV9 to TRBJ2-3, with 15 bases matching TRBD2. The V and J ends lost 3 bases and 1 base, in that order; junction bases with no gene match: 15. The CDR3 has 21 amino acids. Germline CDR1 SGDLS, CDR2 YYNGEE. CDR3 region: CASSASSGLAGGYEGTDTQYF. The CDR3 bases are TGTGCCAGCAGCGCAAGCTCGGGACTAGCGGGGGGCTACGAAGGCACAGATACGCAGTATTTT.

The CDR3 protein is CATSQGRTDTQYF. CDR3 bases: TGTGCCACCTCACAGGGGCGCACAGATACGCAGTATTTT. V gene TRBV2 combines with J gene TRBJ2-3; 7 bases are shared with TRBD1. V was pared by 10 bases and J by 1 base, with 5 bases of the junction left unmatched. This CDR3 region has 13 residues. In germline, CDR1 is SNHLY, CDR2 FYNNEI. The variable domain in full, completed from reference TRBV2 and TRBJ2-3, reads EPEVTQTPSHQVTQMGQEVILRCVPISNHLYFYWYRQILGQKVEFLVSFYNNEISEKSEIFDDQFSVERPDGSNFTLKIRSTKLEDSAMYFCATSQGRTDTQYFGPGTRLTVL.

The sample holds many counts of this clone. The V gene is TRBV6-1, the J gene TRBJ1-1; maybe TRBD1 (6 bases). The germline CDR1 and CDR2 sequences are MNHNS and SASEGT. Trimming pared 7 bases from V and 1 base from J, leaving 13 bases between. This CDR3 has 14 amino acids. For the CDR3, the DNA is TGTGCCAGCACACAGGGATTTGAGAACACTGAAGCTTTCTTT. Its translation is CASTQGFENTEAFF.

The V call is TRBV30, the J call TRBJ2-7, with D tentatively TRBD1 (7 bases). The CDR3 is made up of 16 amino acids. CDR1 is GTSNPN, CDR2 SVGIG, per germline (reference sequence). Trimming removed 0 bases from V and 3 bases from J, with 18 bases in between. In DNA form, the CDR3 reads TGTGCCTGGAGTGTATCTAATCCGGGGGACAGCTACGAGCAGTACTTC. It specifies CAWSVSNPGDSYEQYF.

The V call is TRBV2, the J call TRBJ1-2; tentative D call: TRBD1 (6 bases). The V end lost 7 bases, the J end lost 5 bases, and 17 bases lay between the germline ends. The CDR3 loop spans 14 amino acids. Germline-derived CDR1 and CDR2 are SNHLY and FYNNEI. The CDR3 reads CASKGGFGGYGYTF. The CDR3 DNA follows: TGTGCCAGCAAGGGGGGGTTCGGAGGATATGGCTACACCTTC. Using reference TRBV2 and TRBJ1-2 for the parts outside the CDR3, the full variable domain is EPEVTQTPSHQVTQMGQEVILRCVPISNHLYFYWYRQILGQKVEFLVSFYNNEISEKSEIFDDQFSVERPDGSNFTLKIRSTKLEDSAMYFCASKGGFGGYGYTFGSGTRLTVV.

CDR3 loop: CASSLSVGQRVGGELFF. The CDR3 coding sequence is TGTGCCAGCAGCTTATCTGTGGGGCAGAGAGTTGGCGGGGAGCTGTTTTTT. The chain couples TRBV13 to TRBJ2-2, with a weak D call TRBD1 (5 bases). The V and J ends lost 2 bases and 7 bases respectively, with 20 bases between them. The CDR3 is 17 amino acids. Germline lookup yields CDR1 PRHDT and CDR2 FYEKMQ (reference sequence).

About this clone itself: This sample includes further DNA sequences coding for the same CDR3. V and J are TRBV4-1 and TRBJ2-1, with 14 positions matching TRBD2. The length of the CDR3 is 16 residues. The trim removed 1 base at V and 8 bases at J, leaving 4 bases unmatched. Per the germline V gene, CDR1 is MGHRA and CDR2 is YSYEKL. The CDR3 loop reads CASSQGTSGRIDEQFF. CDR3 in DNA: TGCGCCAGCAGCCAAGGGACTAGCGGGAGGATCGATGAGCAGTTCTTC.

This chain connects TRBV7-9 to TRBJ1-1; no clear D gene. Between the trimmed V and J ends, which lost 2 bases and 8 bases, there was a span of 9 bases. The CDR3 runs to 12 residues. Germline V lookup: CDR1 SEHNR, CDR2 FQNEAQ (reference sequence). CDR3 loop: CASSLRGEEAFF. CDR3 bases: TGTGCCAGCAGCTTACGCGGAGAAGAAGCTTTCTTT.

Points on this clone: An end of the junction does not agree with germline; a read error may underlie this. J is TRBJ2-6 and V is TRBV6-5; D perhaps matches TRBD1 (5 bases). CDR3 length equals 13 residues. Germline V lookup: CDR1 MNHEY, CDR2 SVGAGI. For the CDR3, the DNA is TGTGCCAGCAGTTCTCCTGGGGCCAACGGCCTGACTTTC. Translating gives CASSSPGANGLTF.

This clone was detected once. This chain connects TRBV19 to TRBJ2-3; the D gene is possibly TRBD2 (6 bases). The V end was cut by 9 bases, the J end by 4 bases, with 17 bases between. The CDR3 spans 14 residues. Looked up from germline, CDR1 is LNHDA and CDR2 is SQIVND (reference sequence). The CDR3 DNA is TGTGCCAGCCGGGACTCCCGGAGGGCAGATACGCAGTATTTT. Translation: CASRDSRRADTQYF.

J is TRBJ2-5 and V is TRBV29-1; the match to TRBD1 covers 8 bases. CDR3 length equals 14 residues. Germline trimming cut 4 bases from V and 1 base from J; bases unmatched to any gene: 5. CDR1 and CDR2 from the germline V gene are SQVTM and ANQGSEA. The CDR3 bases are TGCAGCGTTGCCGGTGGGACAGGCCAAGAGACCCAGTACTTC. Its translation is CSVAGGTGQETQYF.

The gene calls are TRBV19 and TRBJ1-1, with D maybe TRBD1 (5 bases). Germline CDR1 LNHDA, CDR2 SQIVND (reference sequence). Trimming left V 9 bases short and J 11 bases short, with 16 bases between. The CDR3 is made up of 11 amino acids. Written as DNA, the CDR3 is TGTGCCAGCGGAGAGGACATTAGCGCTTTCTTT. Translation gives CASGEDISAFF.

The V and J genes are TRBV30 and TRBJ2-7; 11 bases match TRBD2. CDR3 length: 12 residues. In germline, CDR1 is GTSNPN, CDR2 SVGIG (reference sequence). J lost 6 bases, V lost 7 bases, and 5 bases had no gene match. The CDR3, as DNA: TGTGCCTTTAGCGGGAGGGCCTTCGAGCAGTACTTC. This gives the protein CAFSGRAFEQYF. The full variable domain, rest sourced from reference TRBV30 and TRBJ2-7, is SQTIHQWPATLVQPVGSPLSLECTVEGTSNPNLYWYRQAAGRGLQLLFYSVGIGQISSEVPQNLSASRPQDRQFILSSKKLLLSDSGFYLCAFSGRAFEQYFGPGTRLTVT.

This clone was picked up a small number of times. This chain links TRBV9 with TRBJ2-1; 11 bases fit TRBD2. In germline, CDR1 is SGDLS, CDR2 YYNGEE. The CDR3 runs 16 residues. Unmatched junction bases numbered 11, after V lost 4 bases and J lost 8 bases. The CDR3 region has the DNA TGTGCCAGCAGCCCAGATAGCGGGGGGGCCGGCGATGAGCAGTTCTTC. Protein sequence: CASSPDSGGAGDEQFF.

This chain uses TRBV29-1 with TRBJ2-7; 7 bases agree with TRBD1. V was pared by 2 bases and J by 2 bases, with 12 bases of the junction left unmatched. This CDR3 is 16 amino acids long. Germline CDR1 SQVTM, CDR2 ANQGSEA. CDR3 protein: CSVELGVRGHTYEQYF. In DNA, the CDR3 is TGCAGCGTTGAACTGGGGGTAAGGGGGCATACCTACGAGCAGTACTTC.

This clone turned up a few times. The chain joins TRBV7-6 to TRBJ1-1; tentative D call: TRBD1 (5 bases). Trimming took off 1 base at V and 4 bases at J, with 13 bases between the two ends. In germline, CDR1 is SGHVS, CDR2 FNYEAQ. The CDR3 consists of 15 residues. CDR3 sequence (DNA): TGTGCCAGCAGCTTAGAATGGGGGACTTCCACTGAAGCTTTCTTT. It is translated as CASSLEWGTSTEAFF.

This clone was picked up one time. The chain recombines TRBV5-1 with TRBJ1-6; D gene ambiguous. The CDR3 length is 13 residues. CDR1 and CDR2 (germline): SGHRS, YFSETQ. V lost 4 bases to trimming and J lost 7 bases, with 9 bases between them. Here the CDR3 reads CASSAEDNSPLHF. The CDR3 nucleotides read TGCGCCAGCAGCGCGGAAGACAATTCACCCCTCCACTTT.

The chain couples TRBV11-2 to TRBJ1-4; D perhaps matches TRBD1 (6 bases). The CDR3 runs to 17 residues. The V gene lost 6 bases and the J gene lost 0 bases, with 17 bases spanning the gap. From germline, CDR1 is SGHAT and CDR2 FQNNGV. The chain's CDR3 is CASSIQGGEATNEKLFF. The CDR3 region has the DNA TGTGCCAGCAGTATACAGGGTGGGGAAGCAACTAATGAAAAACTGTTTTTT.

There are a few counts of this clone. This chain links TRBV5-5 with TRBJ2-7; 10 bases agree with TRBD2. V trimming: 0 bases; J trimming: 2 bases; junction bases outside the gene matches: 2. CDR3 size: 15 residues. Germline V gives CDR1 SGHKS, CDR2 YYEKEE (reference sequence). The CDR3 loop is CASSLVAGGTYEQYF. For the CDR3, the DNA is TGTGCCAGCAGCTTGGTAGCGGGGGGAACCTACGAGCAGTACTTC.